The 5 T cell receptor beta chains in this list originate from one sample, sequenced in a study of graft-versus-host responses after intestinal transplantation. TCRdb's copy holds only in-frame clones and misses some; the assay was immunoSEQ multiplex PCR. The data hold some 70,000 clones, with roughly 90% observed a single time. The sequences come from bone marrow, collected 700 to 750 days after intestinal transplantation. The receptors stem from a human patient who received an intestinal transplant, so some T cells may come from the graft donor.

The rearrangement joins TRBV7-2 to TRBJ2-3; the D is unclear. CDR3 length: 16 amino acids. The germline V gene has CDR1 SGHTA and CDR2 FQGNSA. V was cut by 1 base and J by 4 bases, with 15 bases left in between. CDR3 DNA sequence: TGTGCCAGCAGCTTAGGACAATCAACAGTCGCAGATACGCAGTATTTT. The encoded protein is CASSLGQSTVADTQYF.

The chain joins TRBV7-2 to TRBJ2-5, with a weak D call TRBD1 (6 bases). Germline-derived CDR1 and CDR2 are SGHTA and FQGNSA. CDR3 length: 16 residues. The V end lost 4 bases, the J end lost 2 bases, and 17 bases lay between the germline ends. The CDR3 region has the DNA TGTGCCAGCAGCTCCGTGGGACAACTCCTGCAAGAGACCCAGTACTTC. Amino acids: CASSSVGQLLQETQYF.

The chain has TRBV30 and TRBJ2-1, with D perhaps given as TRBD1 or TRBD2 (6 bases each). V lost 0 bases and J 2 bases, leaving 11 bases between the germline ends. Germline assignment: CDR1 GTSNPN and CDR2 SVGIG (reference sequence). The CDR3 has 15 amino acids. The CDR3, as DNA: TGTGCCTGGAGTGTCGATGGGGGGCCCTACAATGAGCAGTTCTTC. Amino acids: CAWSVDGGPYNEQFF.

The chain carries TRBV7-9 and TRBJ2-6, with unresolved D. V was trimmed by 5 bases and J by 0 bases, leaving 11 bases between them. The length of the CDR3 is 16 residues. Germline V CDR1 and CDR2: SEHNR, FQNEAQ (reference sequence). As DNA, the CDR3 is TGTGCCAGCAGCACACCCTTCAGCTCTGGGGCCAACGTCCTGACTTTC. Translated, it gives CASSTPFSSGANVLTF.

The V gene is TRBV4-1, the J gene TRBJ2-1; no firm D call. V was cut by 1 base and J by 6 bases, with 7 bases left in between. This CDR3 has 13 amino acids. The V gene's germline CDR1 is MGHRA and CDR2 YSYEKL. The CDR3 sequence is CASSQAGPNEQFF. CDR3 DNA: TGCGCCAGCAGCCAAGCAGGACCCAATGAGCAGTTCTTC.